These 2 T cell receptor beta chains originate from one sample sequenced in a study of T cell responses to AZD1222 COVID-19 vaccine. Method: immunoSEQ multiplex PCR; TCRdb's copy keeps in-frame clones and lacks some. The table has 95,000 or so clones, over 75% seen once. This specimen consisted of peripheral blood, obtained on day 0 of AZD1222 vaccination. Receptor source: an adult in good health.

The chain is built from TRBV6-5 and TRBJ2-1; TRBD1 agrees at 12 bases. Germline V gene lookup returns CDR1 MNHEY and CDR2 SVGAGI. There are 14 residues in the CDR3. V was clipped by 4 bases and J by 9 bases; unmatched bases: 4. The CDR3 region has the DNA TGTGCCAGCAGTTTCGGGACAGGGGGCGGTGAGCAGTTCTTC. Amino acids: CASSFGTGGGEQFF.

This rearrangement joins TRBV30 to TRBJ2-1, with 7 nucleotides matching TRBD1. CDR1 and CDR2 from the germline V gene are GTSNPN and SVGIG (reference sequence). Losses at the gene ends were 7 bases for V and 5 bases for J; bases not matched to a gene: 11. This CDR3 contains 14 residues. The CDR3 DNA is TGTGCCTTTCACAGGGGTAGTTTAAACAATGAGCAGTTCTTC. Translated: CAFHRGSLNNEQFF.